These 20 T cell receptor beta chains came from one sample sequenced in a study of shared clonotypes between healthy human individuals. Libraries were prepared by immunoSEQ multiplex PCR; TCRdb keeps only in-frame clonotypes and omits some of them. The sample has more than 400,000 clones, roughly 95% seen once. Source material: naive CD4+ T cells sorted from blood. Subset denoted: CD45RA+ positively selected. The receptors here all came from a woman under 40 in good health.

The chain couples TRBV5-4 to TRBJ2-3; unclear D gene. This CDR3 comprises 15 residues. Germline CDR1 SGHNT, CDR2 YYREEE (reference sequence). V was pared by 0 bases and J by 5 bases, with 13 bases between. The CDR3 DNA is TGTGCCAGCAGCTTGGATTCCGCCCGAAGAGATACGCAGTATTTT. Encoded protein: CASSLDSARRDTQYF.

CDR3 loop: CASSLEASGYEQYF. DNA of the CDR3: TGCGCCAGCAGCTTGGAGGCTAGCGGATACGAGCAGTACTTC. The genes are TRBV5-1 and TRBJ2-7; 7 bases agree with TRBD2. This CDR3 comprises 14 residues. Germline V gives CDR1 SGHRS, CDR2 YFSETQ. Trimming at V came to 0 bases and at J to 4 bases, leaving 4 bases not matched to a gene.

The chain links TRBV5-4 to TRBJ2-1, with D unresolved. CDR3 size: 15 residues. Germline V gene lookup returns CDR1 SGHNT and CDR2 YYREEE (reference sequence). Trimming removed 0 bases from V and 4 bases from J, with 11 bases in between. For the CDR3, the DNA is TGTGCCAGCAGCTTGGGTGCTGGACCGTACAATGAGCAGTTCTTC. The encoded protein is CASSLGAGPYNEQFF.

This clone was found once. The chain has TRBV14 and TRBJ2-7; 8 positions agree with TRBD2. Germline CDR1 SGHDN, CDR2 FVKESK. The CDR3 is 15 residues long. V was clipped by 2 bases and J by 6 bases; unmatched bases: 9. The CDR3 is CASSQRVAGLSEQYF. The CDR3 nucleotides read TGTGCCAGCAGCCAACGGGTAGCGGGGTTATCCGAGCAGTACTTC.

This chain links TRBV9 with TRBJ2-7, with D possibly matching TRBD2 (7 bases). Germline values: CDR1 SGDLS, CDR2 YYNGEE. The V gene lost 0 bases and the J gene lost 3 bases, with 13 bases spanning the gap. There are 15 residues in the CDR3. The CDR3 nucleotides read TGTGCCAGCAGCGTAGCCCCGGGGGGACACTACGAGCAGTACTTC. Its translation: CASSVAPGGHYEQYF.

The chain links TRBV28 to TRBJ1-5; TRBD1 is a possible D gene (5 bases). Germline V gene lookup returns CDR1 MDHEN and CDR2 SYDVKM. CDR3 size: 12 residues. V dropped 8 bases and J dropped 6 bases, with 11 bases sitting between them. CDR3 loop: CASGQGGQPQHF. In nucleotides, the CDR3 is TGTGCCAGCGGCCAGGGCGGTCAGCCCCAGCATTTT.

Note on this clone: Other DNA variants within this sample encode the same CDR3. The V call is TRBV10-3, the J call TRBJ2-7; D is uncertain. Germline V gene sequence: CDR1 ENHRY, CDR2 SYGVKD. The CDR3 consists of 12 residues. Trimming shortened V by 0 bases and J by 4 bases, and 4 bases separated the two germline ends. Here the CDR3 reads CAISESTYEQYF. Here the CDR3 DNA reads TGTGCCATCAGTGAGTCGACGTACGAGCAGTACTTC.

The CDR3, as DNA: TGTGCCAGCAGCTCACAGACTACGTCCTACGAGCAGTACTTC. Encoded protein: CASSSQTTSYEQYF. The chain couples TRBV11-2 to TRBJ2-7, with a tentative D call TRBD2 (5 bases). In germline, CDR1 is SGHAT, CDR2 FQNNGV. The CDR3 is 14 residues long. Trimming pared 4 bases from V and 1 base from J, leaving 11 bases between.

V gene TRBV10-2 combines with J gene TRBJ1-5; TRBD1 aligns across 8 bases. Per germline, CDR1 WSHSY and CDR2 SAAADI. The length of the CDR3 is 14 residues. V trimming: 3 bases; J trimming: 6 bases; junction bases outside the gene matches: 4. The DNA for the CDR3 is TGCGCCAGCAGTGAACAGGGGGTAGGTCAGCCCCAGCATTTT. Residues: CASSEQGVGQPQHF.

The gene calls are TRBV12-2 and TRBJ2-7. TRBV12-2 is a documented pseudogene. CDR3 length: 14 residues. This CDR3 is CASRLGGPAYEQYF. CDR3 nucleotide sequence: TGTGCAAGTCGCTTAGGGGGACCAGCCTACGAGCAGTACTTC.

CDR3: CASSLKDQETQYF. DNA for the CDR3: TGTGCCAGCAGCTTAAAAGACCAAGAGACCCAGTACTTC. The J gene is TRBJ2-5, the V gene TRBV7-9; D is unresolved. The V gene's germline CDR1 is SEHNR and CDR2 FQNEAQ (reference sequence). The V and J ends lost 2 bases and 0 bases respectively, with 4 bases between them. The CDR3 is 13 residues long.

A single count supports this clone. The chain couples TRBV10-3 to TRBJ1-1, with no clear D. V lost 0 bases to trimming and J lost 1 base, with 6 bases between them. CDR3 length: 14 residues. CDR1 is ENHRY, CDR2 SYGVKD, per germline. The DNA of the CDR3 is TGTGCCATCAGTGAGTCGAAAGGGAACACTGAAGCTTTCTTT. This translates into CAISESKGNTEAFF.

V and J are TRBV7-2 and TRBJ1-4, with D possibly matching TRBD1 (5 bases). Germline values: CDR1 SGHTA, CDR2 FQGNSA. CDR3 length: 14 amino acids. Trimming took 6 bases from V and 8 from J, leaving 16 bases between them. CDR3 DNA: TGTGCCAGCAGAGGAATAAGGGGTGGCGAAAAACTGTTTTTT. This gives the protein CASRGIRGGEKLFF.

A word on this clone: Other nucleotide sequences in the sample specify the same CDR3. The chain has TRBV9 and TRBJ2-7; 7 bases map to TRBD2. The CDR3 is 15 residues long. Germline CDR1 SGDLS, CDR2 YYNGEE. The V gene end was trimmed by 0 bases and the J gene end by 0 bases; junction bases not matched to a gene: 3. CDR3 residues: CASSVEGGPSYEQYF. The CDR3, as DNA: TGTGCCAGCAGCGTAGAGGGAGGGCCCTCCTACGAGCAGTACTTC.

The chain is built from TRBV5-1 and TRBJ1-4; the match to TRBD1 covers 7 bases. V lost 1 base to trimming and J lost 8 bases; unmatched junction nucleotides: 11. Germline assignment: CDR1 SGHRS and CDR2 YFSETQ. The CDR3 loop spans 16 amino acids. The CDR3: CASSLRTGGSEEKLFF. The DNA of the CDR3 is TGCGCCAGCAGCTTGAGGACAGGTGGTAGTGAGGAAAAACTGTTTTTT.

The V and J genes are TRBV28 and TRBJ1-5; TRBD1 is a possible D gene (6 bases). Trimming took 6 bases from V and 7 from J, leaving 16 bases between them. CDR3 length: 14 residues. Germline V CDR1 and CDR2: MDHEN, SYDVKM. This CDR3 reads CASSLGQGIQPQHF. CDR3 DNA: TGTGCCAGCAGCTTAGGCCAGGGGATACAGCCCCAGCATTTT.

This chain uses TRBV9 with TRBJ1-2, with TRBD1 matching 8 bases. The CDR3 is 15 amino acids. Per the germline V gene, CDR1 is SGDLS and CDR2 is YYNGEE. Losses at the gene ends were 0 bases for V and 6 bases for J; bases not matched to a gene: 7. In nucleotides, the CDR3 is TGTGCCAGCAGCGTAGTTGGACAGGGATCAAATGGCTACACCTTC. It specifies CASSVVGQGSNGYTF.

This rearrangement joins TRBV11-3 to TRBJ2-1, with D maybe TRBD1 (5 bases). Germline CDR1 and CDR2: SGHNT and YENEEA. CDR3 size: 14 residues. Trimming removed 1 base from V and 8 bases from J, with 12 bases in between. As DNA, the CDR3 is TGTGCCAGCAGCTTAGGGGGCAGGGTCCATGAGCAGTTCTTC. Protein: CASSLGGRVHEQFF.

The CDR3 protein is CASSGREETQYF. The DNA of the CDR3 is TGTGCCAGCAGCGGCAGGGAAGAGACCCAGTACTTC. The V gene is TRBV6-1, the J gene TRBJ2-5; a possible D gene is TRBD1 (5 bases). The CDR3 has 12 residues. Germline-derived CDR1 and CDR2 are MNHNS and SASEGT. V lost 6 bases and J lost 3, with 8 bases in between.

The count of this clone is one. The chain is built from TRBV5-1 and TRBJ2-5; 10 positions match TRBD1. Germline CDR1 reads SGHRS; CDR2 reads YFSETQ. The CDR3 contains 15 residues. V trimming: 2 bases; J trimming: 5 bases; junction bases outside the gene matches: 6. As DNA, the CDR3 is TGCGCCAGCAGCTTCGGACAGGGGGGCAGCGAGACCCAGTACTTC. Its protein product is CASSFGQGGSETQYF.